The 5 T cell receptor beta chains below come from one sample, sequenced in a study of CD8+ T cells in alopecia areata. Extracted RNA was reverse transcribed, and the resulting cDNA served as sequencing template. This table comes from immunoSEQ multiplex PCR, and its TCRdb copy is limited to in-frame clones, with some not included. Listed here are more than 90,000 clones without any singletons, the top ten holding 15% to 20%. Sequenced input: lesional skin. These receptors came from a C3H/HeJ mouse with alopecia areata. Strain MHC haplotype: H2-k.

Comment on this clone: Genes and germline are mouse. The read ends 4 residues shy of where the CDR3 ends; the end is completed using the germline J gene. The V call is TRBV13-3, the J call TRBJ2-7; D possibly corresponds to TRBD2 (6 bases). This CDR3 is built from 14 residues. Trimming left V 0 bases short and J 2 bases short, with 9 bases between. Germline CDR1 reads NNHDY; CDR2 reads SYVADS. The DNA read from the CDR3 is TGTGCCAGCAGTGATGATGACTGGCCCTAT. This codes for CASSDDDWPY. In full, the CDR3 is CASSDDDWPYEQYF.

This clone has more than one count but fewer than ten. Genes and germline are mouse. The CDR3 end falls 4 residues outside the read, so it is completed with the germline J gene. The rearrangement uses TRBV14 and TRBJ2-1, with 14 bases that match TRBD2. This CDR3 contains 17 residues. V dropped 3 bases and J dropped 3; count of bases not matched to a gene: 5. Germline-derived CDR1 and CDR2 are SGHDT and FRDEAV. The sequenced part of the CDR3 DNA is TGTGCCAGCAGTTGGGACTGGGGGGGCGTCGGCTATGCT. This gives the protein CASSWDWGGVGYA. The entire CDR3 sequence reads CASSWDWGGVGYAEQFF.

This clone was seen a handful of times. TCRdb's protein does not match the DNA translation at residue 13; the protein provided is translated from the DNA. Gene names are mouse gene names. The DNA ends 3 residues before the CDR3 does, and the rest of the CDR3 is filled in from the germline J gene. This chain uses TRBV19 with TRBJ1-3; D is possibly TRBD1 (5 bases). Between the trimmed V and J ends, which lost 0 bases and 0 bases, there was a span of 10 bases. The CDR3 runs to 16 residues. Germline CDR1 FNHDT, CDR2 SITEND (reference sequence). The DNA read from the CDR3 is TGTGCCAGCAGTATAGCTCCAGGGATTTCTGGAAATACG. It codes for CASSIAPGISGNT. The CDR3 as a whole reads CASSIAPGISGNTLYF.

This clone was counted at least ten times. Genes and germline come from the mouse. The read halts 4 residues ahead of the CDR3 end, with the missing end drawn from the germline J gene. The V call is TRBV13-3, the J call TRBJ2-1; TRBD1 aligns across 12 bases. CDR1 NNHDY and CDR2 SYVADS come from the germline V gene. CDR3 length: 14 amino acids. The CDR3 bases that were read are TGTGCCAGCAGTTGGGACAGGGGGCTGTCT. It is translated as CASSWDRGLS. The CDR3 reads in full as CASSWDRGLSEQFF.

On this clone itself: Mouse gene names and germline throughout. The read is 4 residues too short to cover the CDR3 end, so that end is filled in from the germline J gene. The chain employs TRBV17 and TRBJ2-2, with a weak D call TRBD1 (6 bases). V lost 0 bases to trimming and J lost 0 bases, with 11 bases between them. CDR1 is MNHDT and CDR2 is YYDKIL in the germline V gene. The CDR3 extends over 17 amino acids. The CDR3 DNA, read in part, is TGTGCTAGCAGTAGAGATCTCGGGACAACAAACACCGGG. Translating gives CASSRDLGTTNTG. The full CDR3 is CASSRDLGTTNTGQLYF.